The clone carrying this TCR beta chain showed up just a few times. Its antigen is still unknown. This entry belongs to a study of cytomegalovirus exposure and HLA in healthy donors. Amplification used 60 Vbeta primers and 13 Jbeta primers. The table came from immunoSEQ multiplex PCR; TCRdb's copy has only in-frame clones and leaves some out. The table records approximately 140,000 clones, roughly four fifths of them present only once. Study-wide findings and caveats: Productive status was seen about 90% or about 30% of the time for most TCR beta V segments in an earlier analysis. Donors belonging to an Asian-associated ancestry cluster reportedly showed fewer N-insertions in productive TCRs than the 666-donor mean, according to what a later analysis found. TRBV6-2, TRBV6-3 and other indistinguishable V segments were excluded. Using a false discovery rate of 0.05, a later analysis showed that 15,000 to 20,000 TCR beta sequences were associated with HLA alleles.

The CDR3 has 13 residues. Germline values: CDR1 WSHSY, CDR2 SAAADI. The V and J ends lost 5 bases and 7 bases, in that order; junction bases with no gene match: 3. The chain combines TRBV10-2 with TRBJ1-5; TRBD1 matches 9 bases. The material sequenced was PBMCs. This TCR derives from a woman aged 40 to 55 in good health and CMV-seronegative. In nucleotides, the CDR3 is TGCGCCAGCAGTCTAGGACAGGGGCAGCCCCAGCATTTT. Its translation: CASSLGQGQPQHF.